A single sample is the source of the 26 T cell receptor beta chains below, sequenced in a study of blood T cell repertoires in COVID-19. Sequenced by immunoSEQ multiplex PCR; TCRdb stores in-frame clones only, minus some. The table has approximately 240,000 clones, 82% seen once. Sequencing was done on a sample of peripheral blood. The receptor set was obtained from a woman of 80 years or more with active or convalescent COVID-19.

The V and J genes are TRBV28 and TRBJ2-1, with TRBD2 matching 11 bases. CDR1 MDHEN and CDR2 SYDVKM come from the germline V gene. The CDR3 totals 16 residues. V was pared by 5 bases and J by 7 bases, with 10 bases of the junction left unmatched. The CDR3 is CASSPASTSGINEQFF. CDR3 DNA: TGTGCCAGCAGTCCCGCGTCGACTAGCGGGATTAATGAGCAGTTCTTC.

V gene TRBV5-1 combines with J gene TRBJ2-1; possible D gene TRBD1, 6 bases. The CDR3 is 16 amino acids. V shed 2 bases and J shed 0 bases, with 12 bases lying between them. The germline gives CDR1 SGHRS, CDR2 YFSETQ. CDR3 region: CASSLSGTHSYNEQFF. The CDR3 region has the DNA TGCGCCAGCAGCTTATCCGGGACACACTCCTACAATGAGCAGTTCTTC. Full variable domain (rest looked up from reference TRBV5-1 and TRBJ2-1): KAGVTQTPRYLIKTRGQQVTLSCSPISGHRSVSWYQQTPGQGLQFLFEYFSETQRNKGNFPGRFSGRQFSNSRSEMNVSTLELGDSALYLCASSLSGTHSYNEQFFGPGTRLTVL.

The V and J genes are TRBV12-3 or TRBV12-4 and TRBJ1-1; perhaps TRBD1 as D (6 bases). This CDR3 has 13 amino acids. Trimming cost V 6 bases and J 2 bases, with 10 bases left between them. The CDR3 sequence: CASRPGENTEAFF. CDR3 DNA sequence: TGTGCCAGCAGACCAGGGGAAAACACTGAAGCTTTCTTT.

V and J are TRBV12-3 or TRBV12-4 and TRBJ1-6; D is unresolved. Trimming pared 3 bases from V and 8 bases from J, leaving 5 bases between. The CDR3 runs to 12 residues. The CDR3 sequence: CASSLRYSPLHF. The CDR3 DNA reads TGTGCCAGCAGTTTGCGATATTCACCCCTCCACTTT.

V usage is TRBV10-1 and J usage is TRBJ1-1; TRBD1 agrees at 10 bases. CDR3 length: 15 amino acids. Germline-derived CDR1 and CDR2 are WNHNN and SYGVQD (reference sequence). The ends lost 5 bases at V and 7 bases at J; junction bases unmatched: 10. The CDR3 loop is CASSKRTGGLVEAFF. The CDR3 DNA follows: TGCGCCAGCAGTAAGCGGACAGGGGGATTAGTTGAAGCTTTCTTT.

Here the CDR3 DNA reads TGTGCCAGCAGACCTCGGGTGTACACTGAAGCTTTCTTT. It specifies CASRPRVYTEAFF. This chain uses TRBV6-5 with TRBJ1-1; no reliable D call. V was clipped by 6 bases and J by 3 bases, with 11 bases between them. The CDR3 runs to 13 residues. Germline V CDR1 and CDR2: MNHEY, SVGAGI.

V is TRBV30 and J is TRBJ2-7; possibly TRBD1 for D (5 bases). Germline CDR1 is GTSNPN and CDR2 is SVGIG (reference sequence). V was cut by 1 base and J by 0 bases, with 10 bases left in between. The CDR3 runs to 14 residues. The CDR3 is CAWSATVSSYEQYF. The DNA of the CDR3 is TGTGCCTGGAGTGCGACAGTGAGCTCCTACGAGCAGTACTTC.

The chain couples TRBV11-2 to TRBJ2-3; TRBD2 aligns across 8 bases. With 2 bases clipped from V and 2 bases from J, the junction kept 12 bases outside the gene matches. This CDR3 comprises 18 residues. Germline CDR1 is SGHAT and CDR2 is FQNNGV. The DNA for the CDR3 is TGTGCCAGCAGCTTACGGGTGGTAGCGGGGCCCTTCACAGATACGCAGTATTTT. This gives the protein CASSLRVVAGPFTDTQYF.

The chain uses TRBV7-8 and TRBJ1-1; no definite D call. The germline gives CDR1 SGHVS, CDR2 FQNEAQ. There are 15 residues in the CDR3. V shed 5 bases and J shed 1 base, with 14 bases lying between them. CDR3 amino acids: CASSPIEPRNTEAFF. The CDR3 nucleotides read TGTGCCAGCAGCCCCATCGAACCGAGGAACACTGAAGCTTTCTTT.

In this sample, this clone turned up once. This chain links TRBV6-5 with TRBJ2-2; D unresolved. V was trimmed by 0 bases and J by 4 bases, leaving 6 bases between them. The CDR3 loop spans 14 amino acids. CDR1 is MNHEY, CDR2 SVGAGI, per germline. The CDR3 DNA reads TGTGCCAGCAGTTACTCCTTCTCCACCGGGGAGCTGTTTTTT. Encoded protein: CASSYSFSTGELFF.

The chain's CDR3 is CSVAGTGDTEAFF. For the CDR3, the DNA is TGCAGCGTTGCCGGGACAGGGGACACTGAAGCTTTCTTT. The chain uses TRBV29-1 and TRBJ1-1, with 10 bases aligning to TRBD1. V trimming: 4 bases; J trimming: 3 bases; junction bases outside the gene matches: 2. The CDR3 has 13 residues. Germline CDR1 and CDR2: SQVTM and ANQGSEA.

This chain joins TRBV19 and TRBJ2-7; 7 positions agree with TRBD2. The CDR3 sequence is 13 residues long. Looked up from germline, CDR1 is LNHDA and CDR2 is SQIVND (reference sequence). The V gene end was trimmed by 0 bases and the J gene end by 6 bases; junction bases not matched to a gene: 2. The CDR3 DNA is TGTGCCAGTAGTATAGAATGGGGGGGCGAGCAGTACTTC. Translation gives CASSIEWGGEQYF.

The chain recombines TRBV11-2 with TRBJ2-5; 8 bases match TRBD2. Germline loops: CDR1 SGHAT, CDR2 FQNNGV. J gave up 10 bases and V 0 bases, and 10 bases lay outside the gene matches. The CDR3 length is 15 residues. The CDR3, as DNA: TGTGCCAGCAGCTTAGAGGGCCAGCGGGGGTCAGTCCAGTACTTC. Protein product: CASSLEGQRGSVQYF.

The chain uses TRBV11-2 and TRBJ1-1; a weak D match, TRBD1 (5 bases). This CDR3 is 14 amino acids long. The germline V gene has CDR1 SGHAT and CDR2 FQNNGV. Between the trimmed V and J ends, which lost 5 bases and 1 base, there was a span of 11 bases. This chain's CDR3 is CASSPQGPNTEAFF. The CDR3 DNA is TGTGCCAGCAGCCCTCAGGGCCCGAACACTGAAGCTTTCTTT.

The J gene is TRBJ2-3, the V gene TRBV10-3; 12 nucleotides line up with TRBD2. CDR3 size: 15 residues. V was clipped by 7 bases and J by 3 bases; unmatched bases: 5. Germline V gene data show CDR1 as ENHRY and CDR2 as SYGVKD. The CDR3 is CAIKASGGATDTQYF. DNA of the CDR3: TGTGCCATCAAGGCTAGCGGGGGGGCGACAGATACGCAGTATTTT.

This chain uses TRBV30 with TRBJ2-2; tentatively, D is TRBD1 (5 bases). Between the trimmed V and J ends, which lost 2 bases and 7 bases, there was a span of 14 bases. The CDR3 extends over 14 amino acids. CDR1 is GTSNPN and CDR2 is SVGIG in the germline V gene (reference sequence). For the CDR3, the DNA is TGTGCCTGGAGTCTCCACCAGGGTATCGGGGAGCTGTTTTTT. Amino acid sequence: CAWSLHQGIGELFF.

The chain employs TRBV21-1 and TRBJ2-7; the table gives TRBD2 as D, unverified against the DNA. TRBV21-1 is a recognized pseudogene. The length of the CDR3 is 17 residues. The CDR3 DNA sequence: TGTGCCAGCAGCAAAGGGGGAGACATAACCTACTCCTACGAGCAGTACTTC. It specifies CASSKGGDITYSYEQYF.

The V gene is TRBV2, the J gene TRBJ2-3, with D possibly matching TRBD1 (6 bases). The CDR3 is 13 residues long. CDR1 is SNHLY, CDR2 FYNNEI, per germline. Trimming removed 6 bases from V and 5 bases from J, with 12 bases in between. The CDR3 nucleotides read TGTGCCAGCAGGGGGGCCTTCGGAGATACGCAGTATTTT. Protein: CASRGAFGDTQYF.

The CDR3 loop reads CASSLSGGNTEAFF. For the CDR3, the DNA is TGTGCCAGCAGCTTATCCGGGGGAAACACTGAAGCTTTCTTT. V gene TRBV5-4 combines with J gene TRBJ1-1, with TRBD1 as a possible D gene (5 bases). Germline V gene lookup returns CDR1 SGHNT and CDR2 YYREEE (reference sequence). V lost 2 bases and J 2 bases, leaving 10 bases between the germline ends. The CDR3 extends over 14 amino acids.

V gene TRBV3-1 (or the pseudogene TRBV3-2) combines with J gene TRBJ2-7, with 8 bases matching TRBD1. With V trimmed by 4 bases and J by 6 bases, 5 bases remained unmatched. Germline loops: CDR1 LGHDT, CDR2 YNNKEL (reference sequence). The CDR3 is made up of 13 amino acids. CDR3 bases: TGTGCCAGCAGCCCCGGACAGGGTGGCGAGCAGTACTTC. This sequence encodes CASSPGQGGEQYF.

This clone has just one count. The chain joins TRBV3-1 (or the pseudogene TRBV3-2) to TRBJ2-3; TRBD2 matches at 11 bases. Germline values: CDR1 LGHDT, CDR2 YNNKEL (reference sequence). V lost 4 bases and J lost 0; bases outside the gene matches: 6. The CDR3 has 17 amino acids. The CDR3 spells CASSRGTSGTSTDTQYF. The CDR3 nucleotides are TGTGCCAGCAGCCGCGGGACTAGCGGAACTAGCACAGATACGCAGTATTTT.

The V and J genes are TRBV19 and TRBJ2-3, with 8 bases identical to TRBD2. V lost 9 bases and J lost 1; bases outside the gene matches: 9. Germline V gene data show CDR1 as LNHDA and CDR2 as SQIVND (reference sequence). This CDR3 is built from 15 residues. Written as DNA, the CDR3 is TGTGCCAGCGGCTTGGGGGGACTAGGCACAGATACGCAGTATTTT. It specifies CASGLGGLGTDTQYF. Together with reference TRBV19 and TRBJ2-3, the CDR3 gives the full variable domain: DGGITQSPKYLFRKEGQNVTLSCEQNLNHDAMYWYRQDPGQGLRLIYYSQIVNDFQKGDIAEGYSVSREKKESFPLTVTSAQKNPTAFYLCASGLGGLGTDTQYFGPGTRLTVL.

The chain has TRBV3-1 (or the pseudogene TRBV3-2) and TRBJ2-7; 7 bases are shared with TRBD1. V dropped 4 bases and J dropped 0; count of bases not matched to a gene: 6. The CDR3 consists of 15 residues. Germline lookup yields CDR1 LGHDT and CDR2 YNNKEL (reference sequence). CDR3 bases: TGTGCCAGCAGCCGGGACGGGACAGTCTCCTACGAGCAGTACTTC. Encoded protein: CASSRDGTVSYEQYF.

The table lists this clone with many counts. The gene calls are TRBV5-1 and TRBJ1-6, with D tentatively TRBD1 (6 bases). Germline values: CDR1 SGHRS, CDR2 YFSETQ. The V end was cut by 2 bases, the J end by 8 bases, with 11 bases between. The CDR3 is 14 amino acids. The CDR3 DNA sequence: TGCGCCAGCAGCTTATCAGGGGTGGATTCACCCCTCCACTTT. The encoded protein is CASSLSGVDSPLHF. The variable domain in full, completed from reference TRBV5-1 and TRBJ1-6, reads KAGVTQTPRYLIKTRGQQVTLSCSPISGHRSVSWYQQTPGQGLQFLFEYFSETQRNKGNFPGRFSGRQFSNSRSEMNVSTLELGDSALYLCASSLSGVDSPLHFGNGTRLTVT.

CDR3 protein: CASSRDREETQYF. For the CDR3, the DNA is TGTGCCAGCAGTAGAGACAGGGAAGAGACCCAGTACTTC. This chain joins TRBV6-5 and TRBJ2-5; TRBD1 aligns across 7 bases. The V and J ends lost 5 bases and 3 bases, in that order; junction bases with no gene match: 3. The CDR3 sequence is 13 residues long. Germline V CDR1 and CDR2: MNHEY, SVGAGI.

This chain connects TRBV18 to TRBJ1-2; 7 bases match TRBD1. CDR3 length: 16 residues. The germline V gene has CDR1 KGHSH and CDR2 LQKENI. Unmatched junction bases numbered 11, after V lost 4 bases and J lost 3 bases. This chain's CDR3 is CASSLLSGTDYYGYTF. In DNA, the CDR3 is TGTGCCAGCTCACTTCTCTCCGGGACAGACTACTATGGCTACACCTTC.